The T cell receptor beta chain under discussion was sequenced for a study of cytomegalovirus exposure and HLA in healthy donors. Germline CDR1 SGHVS, CDR2 FNYEAQ. The CDR3 is made up of 16 amino acids. The J segment lost 8 bases and the V segment lost 6 bases, leaving 9 bases of the junction unmatched. 13 Jbeta primers and 60 Vbeta primers were used for the PCR. Clones were read by immunoSEQ multiplex PCR, and TCRdb kept only the in-frame ones, dropping some. The profile shows some 90,000 clones, approximately 72% of them singletons. A remark on this clone: Antigen: not known.

Study observations and caveats: Within an earlier analysis, most TCR beta V segments proved productive either about 90% or about 30% of the time.

The origin of this receptor is a woman in her thirties or forties in good health and CMV-seronegative. The genes are TRBV7-6 and TRBJ2-2, with TRBD2 matching 13 bases. The sample consisted of PBMCs. The CDR3 DNA sequence: TGTGCCAGCAGTTCTAGGACTAGCGGGAGCTCAGGGGAGCTGTTTTTT. Translation: CASSSRTSGSSGELFF. Supplemented by reference TRBV7-6 and TRBJ2-2, the full variable domain reads GAGVSQSPRYKVTKRGQDVALRCDPISGHVSLYWYRQALGQGPEFLTYFNYEAQQDKSGLPNDRFSAERPEGSISTLTIQRTEQRDSAMYRCASSSRTSGSSGELFFGEGSRLTVL.